This T cell receptor (beta chain) was recovered during a study of spatial heterogeneity in lung cancer (dated 2019 in TCRdb). General notes on the study: More beta-chain than alpha-chain transcripts were consistently detected, likely reflecting higher beta-chain transcript abundance. In tumor regions, TCR transcript counts showed a strong correlation with a T cell transcriptional module score derived from matched bulk RNA-seq. In the raw uncorrected reads, each unique combination of TCR and UMI appeared more than ten times on average. In non-small cell lung cancer, the study quantitatively compared TCR alpha and beta repertoires across several tumor regions, matched nontumor lung, and blood. Nonsynonymous mutation counts, determined by whole-exome sequencing of tumor tissue, were related to features of the TCR repertoire. At surgery, over 200 tumor regions, fewer than 85 matched nontumor lung samples and 45 to 60 PBMC samples were TCR-sequenced for both alpha and beta chains.

The time point label, read with the paper, signifies: sample taken at primary tumor resection. Samples were obtained from about 69 patients with early-stage, untreated non-small cell lung cancer from the lung TRACERx cohort. TCR sequencing used whole RNA extracted from tumor and nontumor lung tissue, or from cryopreserved PBMC samples, without cell sorting. Only patients with enough RNA available from two or more tumor regions were chosen for TCR sequencing. Before selection, tumor and adjacent nontumor lung specimens were reviewed by a lung pathologist. Beyond this particular receptor, the publication reports: Counts of ubiquitous and regional expanded TCRs were found to correlate with counts of ubiquitous and regional nonsynonymous mutations, respectively. Additional single-cell paired TCR alpha and beta sequencing was considered necessary to confirm, at a functional level, the hypothesis that regional TCRs recognize regional mutations. The tumor nonsynonymous mutation count correlated with the number of expanded intratumoral alpha and beta TCRs. TCR-seq coverage of tumor T cells was estimated at only roughly 7.7% for alpha chains and around 14% for beta chains.

The protocol used for the library was 5' RACE. The sample was run on a NextSeq 500. In the TCR library protocol, a unique molecular identifier was attached to each TCR cDNA molecule so that PCR and sequencing errors could be corrected. The paper's processing steps were these. Decombinator tools were used for TCR identification, UMI-based error correction and CDR3 extraction. Expanded TCRs were defined as those above a frequency of 2 per 1,000, corresponding to the top 1% of the tumor frequency distribution. Expanded tumor TCRs were classed as regional if statistically deemed absent (corrected P<0.05) from at least one tumor region, otherwise ubiquitous. Renyi diversity was computed with the R vegan package after each repertoire had been subsampled 100 times to 5,000 TCRs. CDR3 similarity networks were built from amino acid triplet string-kernel similarity, with CDR3s being connected when pairwise similarity was above 0.82. TCRdb reprocessed the public reads (quality trimming at Q25 with fastp, clone calling with MiXCR) and kept in-frame beta chains. Entries are consolidated by CDR3 protein sequence, retaining the most common genes and DNA. TCRdb, not the original authors, processed these V and J calls. In all, the sample holds about 4,800 distinct CDR3 sequences, and more than 6.5% of those were seen once. The ten top clones hold about 41% of the sample.

This clonotype was found many times. The antigen it binds to is not known. Per-nucleotide qualities are absent, and no much larger clonotype sits a single base away. There are 12 amino acids in the CDR3, from cysteine to phenylalanine inclusive. Only the CDR3 part of the read is kept: 36 bases, read in frame from the first base. The germline V gene supplies CDR1 WSHSY and CDR2 SAAADI. Between the V and J ends, shortened by 8 bases and 1 base respectively, the junction contains 7 bases. This sequence originates from a male donor with early-stage non-small cell lung cancer. The V and J genes are TRBV10-2 and TRBJ2-3; no D gene can be assigned with confidence. Source: lung tumor tissue, taken at surgery. At the DNA level, the sequence is TGCGCCAGCGGGCTTGGCACAGATACGCAGTATTTT. The resulting protein is CASGLGTDTQYF.